The 15 T cell receptor beta chains below all came from one sample that was sequenced in a study of blood T cells in healthy people across ages (dated by TCRdb to between 2014 and 2017). To prepare the library, 5' RACE was applied. Data came from an Illumina HiSeq 2500. A second PCR of about 6 to 12 cycles was run with a J-beta primer mix and a sample-barcoded 5' primer. TCRdb ran its own pipeline on the public reads, namely fastp trimming at Q25 and MiXCR clone calling, and kept in-frame beta chains. Each entry merges the rows of one CDR3 protein and shows their most common DNA and genes. The sample profile shows about 720,000 distinct CDR3 sequences; around a fifth of them were found once. The top ten hold 22% of the sample. The sample comprised blood. The source of these receptors is a man aged 65 to 79 in good health.

This clonotype has only a few counts. V usage is TRBV2 and J usage is TRBJ2-1; 11 bases fit TRBD2. The CDR3 has 18 amino acids. Trimming at V came to 1 base and at J to 8 bases, leaving 13 bases not matched to a gene. Germline loops: CDR1 SNHLY, CDR2 FYNNEI. CDR3 sequence (DNA): TGTGCCAGCAGTGAAGAGCCGGTGTTAGCGGGAGGGCCCGATGAGCAGTTCTTC. Translation gives CASSEEPVLAGGPDEQFF.

This clonotype was observed a handful of times. Mismatch with germline at one junction end may stem from a read error. The chain uses TRBV7-9 and TRBJ2-7, with TRBD1 matching over 9 bases. Looked up from germline, CDR1 is SEHNR and CDR2 is FQNEAQ (reference sequence). The CDR3 loop spans 15 amino acids. CDR3 loop: CASSSGQGRYNEQSF. For the CDR3, the DNA is TGTGCCAGCAGCTCCGGACAGGGGCGCTACAATGAGCAGTCCTTC.

This clonotype was seen a handful of times. V is TRBV6-6 and J is TRBJ1-5, with TRBD1 matching over 7 bases. The CDR3 runs 14 residues. V lost 5 bases and J lost 10; bases outside the gene matches: 11. Germline V gene sequence: CDR1 MNHNY, CDR2 SVGAGI (reference sequence). The CDR3 nucleotides read TGTGCCAGCAGTATGAGGGGGCAGGGAGAACCCCAGCATTTT. Translation: CASSMRGQGEPQHF.

The CDR3 sequence is CASSGNHNEQFF. In nucleotides, the CDR3 is TGTGCCAGTAGTGGAAATCACAATGAGCAGTTCTTC. The chain links TRBV19 to TRBJ2-5; D is uncertain. The J call may not be correct, given that the DNA end is closer to TRBJ2-1. The germline V gene encodes CDR1 LNHDA and CDR2 SQIVND (reference sequence). The CDR3 length is 12 residues.

As concerns this clonotype: Germline and junction disagree at one end, which may indicate a read error. The CDR3: CANSSTGVREQFF. The CDR3 DNA follows: TGTGCCAACAGCTCAACGGGGGTTCGGGAGCAGTTCTTC. The V gene is TRBV7-9, the J gene TRBJ2-5; maybe TRBD2 (6 bases). The DNA matches TRBJ2-1 better at its end, which makes the J call doubtful. This CDR3 has 13 residues. Germline loops: CDR1 SEHNR, CDR2 FQNEAQ (reference sequence).

The CDR3 bases are TGTGCCAGCATCAACACAGGGGATGGCTACACCTTC. It codes for CASINTGDGYTF. This chain connects TRBV2 to TRBJ1-2; 7 bases match TRBD1. This CDR3 region has 12 residues. V lost 7 bases, J lost 6 bases, and 5 bases stayed unmatched. Germline CDR1 and CDR2: SNHLY and FYNNEI. Combining the CDR3 with reference TRBV2 and TRBJ1-2 gives the whole variable domain EPEVTQTPSHQVTQMGQEVILRCVPISNHLYFYWYRQILGQKVEFLVSFYNNEISEKSEIFDDQFSVERPDGSNFTLKIRSTKLEDSAMYFCASINTGDGYTFGSGTRLTVV.

This chain joins TRBV6-2 or TRBV6-3 and TRBJ1-2, with D uncertain. The CDR3 sequence is 13 residues long. V was shortened by 6 bases and J by 0 bases, with 8 bases between the two germline ends. CDR1 MNHEY and CDR2 SVGEGT come from the germline V gene. The CDR3 region is CASRRPANYGYTF. As DNA, the CDR3 is TGTGCCAGCAGACGTCCGGCTAACTATGGCTACACCTTC.

The chain carries TRBV18 and TRBJ2-3; D is unresolved. The length of the CDR3 is 16 residues. Germline CDR1 is KGHSH and CDR2 is LQKENI. Deletions cut 3 bases from V and 2 bases from J, with 15 bases between. CDR3 bases: TGTGCCAGCTCACCTGTCACCAAGACATACACAGATACGCAGTATTTT. This gives the protein CASSPVTKTYTDTQYF.

The gene calls are TRBV11-2 and TRBJ1-2; no definite D call. Germline V gives CDR1 SGHAT, CDR2 FQNNGV. Trimming shortened V by 1 base and J by 12 bases, and 12 bases separated the two germline ends. This CDR3 contains 12 residues. CDR3 residues: CASSLAGGKDTF. CDR3 DNA sequence: TGTGCCAGCAGCTTAGCTGGCGGGAAAGACACCTTC.

A few counts support this clonotype. The gene calls are TRBV14 and TRBJ2-5; D might be TRBD1 (6 bases). Germline assignment: CDR1 SGHDN and CDR2 FVKESK. The CDR3 loop spans 15 amino acids. The V end lost 4 bases, the J end lost 2 bases, and 14 bases lay between the germline ends. In DNA, the CDR3 is TGTGCCAGCAGCCCCCTGGACAGTTATCAAGAGACCCAGTACTTC. Amino acid sequence: CASSPLDSYQETQYF.

This clonotype was detected only a few times. This sequence joins TRBV5-1 and TRBJ1-2, with D hard to call. There are 13 residues in the CDR3. V was shortened by 0 bases and J by 5 bases, with 8 bases between the two germline ends. Germline-derived CDR1 and CDR2 are SGHRS and YFSETQ. Here the CDR3 reads CASSLEGIYGYTF. CDR3 coding DNA: TGCGCCAGCAGCTTGGAAGGGATTTATGGCTACACCTTC.

This chain connects TRBV6-1 to TRBJ2-1, with a possible D match to TRBD2 (6 bases). The V end lost 10 bases, the J end lost 4 bases, and 11 bases lay between the germline ends. CDR1 and CDR2 from the germline V gene are MNHNS and SASEGT. This CDR3 is built from 12 residues. Here the CDR3 DNA reads TGTGCCATCGCGGACTATTACAATGAGCAGTTCTTC. Translated, it gives CAIADYYNEQFF.

This clonotype was found once. The chain links TRBV7-7 to TRBJ1-1; D not certain. The CDR3 covers 13 residues. Trimming pared 5 bases from V and 7 bases from J, leaving 14 bases between. Germline lookup yields CDR1 SSHAT and CDR2 FNYEAQ (reference sequence). As DNA, the CDR3 is TGTGCCAGCAGCCCTAGTCCCGGCGATGAAGCTTTCTTT. The encoded protein is CASSPSPGDEAFF.

The chain links TRBV7-3 to TRBJ2-5; D is unclear. Judging by the DNA end, TRBJ2-1 fits better; the J call may be wrong. Germline V gene lookup returns CDR1 SGHTA and CDR2 FQGTGA. The CDR3 is 13 amino acids. The CDR3 DNA reads as TGTGCCAGCAGCTTAACGGAAGTAACAGAGCAGTTCTTC. This translates into CASSLTEVTEQFF.

The chain joins TRBV27 to TRBJ2-1; the D gene is possibly TRBD1 (5 bases). The V end was cut by 0 bases, the J end by 3 bases, with 9 bases between. The CDR3 has 15 residues. Germline lookup yields CDR1 MNHEY and CDR2 SMNVEV (reference sequence). As DNA, the CDR3 is TGTGCCAGCAGTTTATCCAGGGTAAACTACAATGAGCAGTTCTTC. Translation: CASSLSRVNYNEQFF.